This TCR beta chain was profiled in a study of cytomegalovirus exposure and HLA in healthy donors. Notes on the study in general: Confirmation was obtained in vitro that a few CMV-associated chains are specific for CMV antigens. The study designated about 180 TCR beta chains cytomegalovirus-associated. Many donors carried some public TCRs, although rarity characterized most TCR sequences.

The CDR3 is 19 residues long. Germline V lookup: CDR1 ENHRY, CDR2 SYGVKD. J was trimmed by 4 bases and V by 3 bases; bases with no gene match: 10. From the roughly 120-subject validation cohort, which was separate from the roughly 680-subject first cohort, the donors were drawn. Concerning this clone itself: Its antigen remains unidentified.

TCRdb keeps only in-frame clones here, not all; method: immunoSEQ multiplex PCR. The sample consists of roughly 150,000 clones, approximately 94% of them appearing once. Sequencing was carried out using PBMCs. This clonotype was obtained from a man aged 18 to 29 in good health and CMV-seropositive. V gene TRBV10-3 combines with J gene TRBJ2-2; 14 bases fit TRBD2. The CDR3 protein is CAISDPGTSGSVSTGELFF. Here the CDR3 DNA reads TGTGCCATCAGTGACCCCGGGACTAGCGGGAGTGTCAGCACCGGGGAGCTGTTTTTT.